The clone carrying this T cell receptor (beta chain) has a handful of counts. Its matching antigen is unknown. This record comes from a study of blood T cells in healthy people across ages. Turning to the study itself: Researchers report that template switching captured about one barcoded beta molecule per two T cells. General study points: Long-lived and aged donors differed, with more naive CD4+ cells and higher diversity in the long-lived.

Germline-derived CDR1 and CDR2 are SGHDT and YYEEEE. V shed 0 bases and J shed 5 bases, with 17 bases lying between them. This CDR3 region has 16 residues. Sample-barcoded 5' priming and a J-beta primer mix drove a second PCR of 7 to 11 cycles. TCRdb re-called the 5' RACE reads with MiXCR, one entry per CDR3 protein. The table lists some 1.5 million distinct CDR3 sequences, 42% of them singletons. For every donor, a draw yielded approximately 9.9 milliliters of peripheral blood. Total RNA extracted from each sample amounted to at least 5.5 micrograms. The V and J genes are TRBV5-6 and TRBJ1-1; a possible D gene is TRBD1 (6 bases). This receptor was taken from a woman between 18 and 29 years old in good health. Sequencing was carried out using blood. The CDR3 here is CASSLVLGGGKTEAFF. CDR3 bases: TGTGCCAGCAGCTTGGTCCTTGGAGGGGGGAAGACTGAAGCTTTCTTT.